This T cell receptor beta chain was captured in a study of blood T cell repertoires in COVID-19. Assay: immunoSEQ multiplex PCR; the TCRdb copy retains only in-frame clones and omits some. Of around 440,000 clones in the sample, approximately 90% are singletons; the top ten hold roughly an eighth. In its sample, this clone was seen once. The CDR3 runs 16 residues. Germline trimming cut 3 bases from V and 0 bases from J; bases unmatched to any gene: 4. Per the germline V gene, CDR1 is MDHEN and CDR2 is SYDVKM. The chain recombines TRBV28 with TRBJ2-3; 9 positions match TRBD2. The sequence was collected from a woman between 50 and 59 years old with COVID-19, enrolled during active disease. Sequenced input: peripheral blood. As DNA, the CDR3 is TGTGCCAGCAGTTTCGCGGGGGGGGCTAGCACAGATACGCAGTATTTT. Protein: CASSFAGGASTDTQYF.